What follows describes a single TCR beta chain. The data originate from a study of PD-L1 blockade in urothelial cancer. Across the whole study: The year 2014 saw patients start atezolizumab, 1,200 mg intravenously every 3 weeks. About 90% of the roughly 30 patients were men whose urothelial cancer was bladder-origin. Among blood samples, the median T cell count was around 140,000.

Every patient provided from 1 to 8 samples, collected pretreatment and on-treatment. This CDR3 is 14 amino acids long. V dropped 3 bases and J dropped 6; count of bases not matched to a gene: 7. Germline-derived CDR1 and CDR2 are MDHEN and SYDVKM. Assay used: immunoSEQ multiplex PCR; TCRdb lists only in-frame clones, some missing. The sample yields over 45,000 clones, about 86% seen once. Sequenced here: PBMCs, sampled around atezolizumab (anti-PD-L1) treatment. The chain uses TRBV28 and TRBJ1-1; 7 bases map to TRBD1. The source is a man in his fifties with urothelial cancer. CDR3 DNA sequence: TGTGCCAGCAGTTTTGGCAGGGGGTGGTCTGAAGCTTTCTTT. Protein product: CASSFGRGWSEAFF.